A single sample gave rise to the 13 T cell receptor beta chains below, sequenced in a study of CD4 T cell repertoires in COVID-19. Profiled with immunoSEQ multiplex PCR; TCRdb holds only in-frame clones, not every one. The sample has thousands of clones, around 80% seen once. The memory T cells were sequenced right after ex vivo isolation, without culture. Source: effector memory CD4+ T cells from blood, taken before the COVID-19 pandemic. The receptors derive from a human donor who had COVID-19.

The V and J genes are TRBV20-1 and TRBJ2-7; perhaps TRBD2 as D (6 bases). The CDR3 is 11 residues long. V was trimmed by 4 bases and J by 3 bases, leaving 7 bases between them. Germline V CDR1 and CDR2: DFQATT, SNEGSKA (reference sequence). In DNA form, the CDR3 reads TGCAGTGCTACGGGGGTCTACGAGCAGTACTTC. It encodes CSATGVYEQYF.

The J gene is TRBJ2-7, the V gene TRBV6-5; D is perhaps TRBD1 (6 bases). Trimming removed 5 bases from V and 5 bases from J, with 13 bases in between. Germline V CDR1 and CDR2: MNHEY, SVGAGI. This CDR3 has 13 amino acids. The CDR3 here is CASSPGTFHEQYF. The CDR3 DNA is TGTGCCAGCAGTCCCGGGACATTCCACGAGCAGTACTTC.

This clone occurred once. The chain joins TRBV20-1 to TRBJ2-1; D not resolved. Looked up from germline, CDR1 is DFQATT and CDR2 is SNEGSKA (reference sequence). The germline V and J ends were trimmed by 6 bases and 0 bases, with 3 bases remaining between them. The CDR3 extends over 11 amino acids. CDR3 DNA sequence: TGCAGTGCGAGCTCCTACAATGAGCAGTTCTTC. This encodes CSASSYNEQFF.

The CDR3 loop reads CASSSPADRGNYGYTF. CDR3 DNA sequence: TGTGCCAGCAGTTCTCCGGCGGACAGGGGGAACTATGGCTACACCTTC. This chain links TRBV28 with TRBJ1-2; 10 bases match TRBD1. Germline V gene data show CDR1 as MDHEN and CDR2 as SYDVKM. J lost 2 bases, V lost 4 bases, and 7 bases had no gene match. The CDR3 runs to 16 residues.

The V call is TRBV2, the J call TRBJ2-2; D call uncertain. The CDR3 sequence is 13 residues long. Trimming cost V 1 base and J 6 bases, with 6 bases left between them. Germline values: CDR1 SNHLY, CDR2 FYNNEI. The CDR3 region is CASSEGQSGELFF. CDR3 DNA sequence: TGTGCCAGCAGTGAAGGGCAATCCGGGGAGCTGTTTTTT.

V usage is TRBV19 and J usage is TRBJ2-6; 12 nucleotides match TRBD1. Looked up from germline, CDR1 is LNHDA and CDR2 is SQIVND (reference sequence). The CDR3 consists of 16 residues. Trimming took 5 bases from V and 2 from J; bases not matched to a gene: 1. CDR3 DNA sequence: TGTGCCAGTAGTGGGACAGGGGGCGCTGGGGCCAACGTCCTGACTTTC. Amino acids: CASSGTGGAGANVLTF.

The chain recombines TRBV9 with TRBJ2-3; D is possibly TRBD2 (7 bases). This CDR3 comprises 16 residues. CDR1 and CDR2 (germline): SGDLS, YYNGEE. Trimming cost V 0 bases and J 2 bases, with 13 bases left between them. CDR3 region: CASSVAGGGLTDTQYF. CDR3 nucleotide sequence: TGTGCCAGCAGCGTAGCTGGGGGGGGGCTCACAGATACGCAGTATTTT.

The chain joins TRBV9 to TRBJ2-1; 14 bases match TRBD2. Per the germline V gene, CDR1 is SGDLS and CDR2 is YYNGEE. V shed 4 bases and J 9 bases; nucleotides not matched to a gene: 6. This CDR3 region has 15 residues. The CDR3 DNA is TGTGCCAGCAGCCCGGGACTAGCGGGAGCTTTTGAGCAGTTCTTC. This sequence encodes CASSPGLAGAFEQFF.

This chain connects TRBV2 to TRBJ1-5, with no clear D. CDR3 length: 12 residues. The V and J ends lost 7 bases and 3 bases respectively, with 7 bases between them. The germline V gene encodes CDR1 SNHLY and CDR2 FYNNEI. The CDR3 DNA reads as TGTGCCAGCACTAGGAACAATCAGCCCCAGCATTTT. Translating it yields CASTRNNQPQHF.

The chain couples TRBV7-3 to TRBJ1-2; TRBD1 agrees at 8 bases. The CDR3 has 14 residues. Germline CDR1 is SGHTA and CDR2 is FQGTGA. V dropped 5 bases and J dropped 4; count of bases not matched to a gene: 6. In nucleotides, the CDR3 is TGTGCCAGCAGCCCTGGGACAGGCCCCTATGGCTACACCTTC. This translates into CASSPGTGPYGYTF.

In this sample, this clone turned up a few times. The chain employs TRBV10-1 and TRBJ2-7; D is uncertain. Germline CDR1 and CDR2: WNHNN and SYGVQD (reference sequence). Trimming took 0 bases from V and 6 from J, leaving 15 bases between them. This CDR3 comprises 15 residues. The CDR3 spells CASSESFSPGGEQYF. As DNA, the CDR3 is TGCGCCAGCAGTGAGTCGTTTTCCCCCGGTGGCGAGCAGTACTTC.

The rearrangement links TRBV5-1 to TRBJ1-1, with D possibly being TRBD1 (6 bases). Germline loops: CDR1 SGHRS, CDR2 YFSETQ. The CDR3 contains 18 residues. The V gene lost 1 base and the J gene lost 3 bases, with 22 bases spanning the gap. The DNA for the CDR3 is TGCGCCAGCAGCTTGAGCGGGGCAGGGGCTAGGTTTGACACTGAAGCTTTCTTT. Protein product: CASSLSGAGARFDTEAFF.

CDR3: CASGTGAFSFGNTIYF. CDR3 DNA: TGTGCTAGTGGGACAGGAGCCTTTAGCTTTGGAAACACCATATATTTT. The chain joins TRBV12-5 to TRBJ1-3; TRBD1 might be the D (6 bases). This CDR3 is built from 16 residues. Germline-derived CDR1 and CDR2 are LGHNT and FRNRAP. Trimming removed 6 bases from V and 3 bases from J, with 18 bases in between. Looking up the rest from reference TRBV12-5 and TRBJ1-3 gives the full variable domain: DARVTQTPRHKVTEMGQEVTMRCQPILGHNTVFWYRQTMMQGLELLAYFRNRAPLDDSGMPKDRFSAEMPDATLATLKIQPSEPRDSAVYFCASGTGAFSFGNTIYFGEGSWLTVV.